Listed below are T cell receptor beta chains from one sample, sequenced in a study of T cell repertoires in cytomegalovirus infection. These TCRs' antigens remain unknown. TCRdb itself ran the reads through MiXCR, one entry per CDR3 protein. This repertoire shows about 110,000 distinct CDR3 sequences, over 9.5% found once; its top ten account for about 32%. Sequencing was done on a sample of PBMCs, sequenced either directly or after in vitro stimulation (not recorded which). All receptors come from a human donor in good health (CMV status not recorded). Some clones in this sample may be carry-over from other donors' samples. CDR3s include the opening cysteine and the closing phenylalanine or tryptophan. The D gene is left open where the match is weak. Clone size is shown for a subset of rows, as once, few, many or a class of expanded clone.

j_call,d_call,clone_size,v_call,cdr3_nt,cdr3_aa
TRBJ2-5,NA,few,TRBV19,TGTGCCAGTACCCTTAGCCACAGGGATCGAGAGACCCAGTACTTC,CASTLSHRDRETQYF
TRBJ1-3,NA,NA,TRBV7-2,TGTGCCAGCAGCCTAGACGGACGCTCTGGAAACACCATATATTTT,CASSLDGRSGNTIYF
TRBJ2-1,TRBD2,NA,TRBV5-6,TGTGCCAGCAGCGGAACACTCACTAGCGGGAGGCCCCCGCATGAGCAGTTCTTC,CASSGTLTSGRPPHEQFF
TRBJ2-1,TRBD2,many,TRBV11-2,TGTGCCAGCAGCCAAGGGACTAGCGGGTTAAATGAGCAGTTCTTC,CASSQGTSGLNEQFF
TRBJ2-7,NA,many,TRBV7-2,TGTGCCAGCAGCTTATATAGAGGCGAGCAGTACTTC,CASSLYRGEQYF
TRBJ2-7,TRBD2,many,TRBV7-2,TGTGCCAGCAGCTTAGGCGGGACTAGTATCTACGAGCAGTACTTC,CASSLGGTSIYEQYF
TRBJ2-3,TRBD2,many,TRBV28,TGTGCCAGCAGTGGGACTAGCTTCACTCGCACAGATACGCAGTATTTT,CASSGTSFTRTDTQYF
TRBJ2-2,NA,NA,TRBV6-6,TGTGCCATCCACAAGACGGGTAGAACAGGGGAGCTGTTTTTT,CAIHKTGRTGELFF
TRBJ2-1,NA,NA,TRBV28,TGTGCCAGCGACGGGAGTGAGGTCAATGAGCAGTTCTTC,CASDGSEVNEQFF
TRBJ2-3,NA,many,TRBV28,TGTGCCAGCAGTTCAAACTCTCGCACAGATACGCAGTATTTT,CASSSNSRTDTQYF
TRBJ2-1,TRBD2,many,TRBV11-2,TGTGCCAGCAGCCCGAAGGGAGCGGGAGGTTTCAATGAGCAGTTCTTC,CASSPKGAGGFNEQFF
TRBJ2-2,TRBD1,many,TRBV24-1,TGTGCCACCAGTGACCCCCCGGGACAGGGTCATCATACCGGGGAGCTGTTTTTT,CATSDPPGQGHHTGELFF
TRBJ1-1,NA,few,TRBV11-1,TGTGCCAGCAGCGGTGGGGCGGGAGCTTTCTTT,CASSGGAGAFF
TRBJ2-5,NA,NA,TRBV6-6,TGTGCCAGCTCTATTTACCAAGAGACCCAGTACTTC,CASSIYQETQYF
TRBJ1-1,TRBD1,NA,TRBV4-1,TGCGCCAGCAGCCCGGGACAGGGGGCGGTCACTGAAGCTTTCTTT,CASSPGQGAVTEAFF
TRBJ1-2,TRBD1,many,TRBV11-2,TGTGCCAGCACCCCCCGCTCGATTAGACAGGGGGTTAACTATGGCTACACCTTC,CASTPRSIRQGVNYGYTF
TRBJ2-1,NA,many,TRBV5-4,TGTGCCAGCAGCTTAGGGCAGGGCTCCTACAATGAGCAGTTCTTC,CASSLGQGSYNEQFF
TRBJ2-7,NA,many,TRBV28,TGTGCCAGCAGCTTACAGGGTAGAAACTACGAGCAGTACTTC,CASSLQGRNYEQYF
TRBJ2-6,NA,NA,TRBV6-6,TGTGCCAGCAGTTACTATCAACTCTCTGGGGCCAACGTCCTGACTTTC,CASSYYQLSGANVLTF
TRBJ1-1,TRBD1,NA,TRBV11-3,TGTGCCAGCAGCTTAGGAGGGACAGGGGGCGCGAGGACTGAAGCTTTCTTT,CASSLGGTGGARTEAFF
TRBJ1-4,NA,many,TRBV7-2,TGTGCCAGCAGCTCCCAAACGGAACTGTTTTTT,CASSSQTELFF
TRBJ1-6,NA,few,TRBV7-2,TGTGCCAGCAGCTTAGTAATTAGCTCCTATAATTCACCCCTCCACTTT,CASSLVISSYNSPLHF
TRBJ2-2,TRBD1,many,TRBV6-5,TGTGCCAGCAGTTTGGGACAGGGGGGGGGCGGGGAGCTGTTTTTT,CASSLGQGGGGELFF
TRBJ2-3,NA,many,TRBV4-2,TGTGCCAGCAGCCAAGATAGGTGGTCAGGGCGTCCAGATACGCAGTATTTT,CASSQDRWSGRPDTQYF
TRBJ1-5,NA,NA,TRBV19,TGTGCCAGTAGTATAGCGGGGCTTAGCAATCAGCCCCAGCATTTT,CASSIAGLSNQPQHF
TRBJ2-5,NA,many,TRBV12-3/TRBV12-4,TGTGCCAGCAGCACCATCGGCGGGGCCCAGTACTTC,CASSTIGGAQYF
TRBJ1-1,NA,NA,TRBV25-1,TGTGCCAGCAGTGATTGGGGCGCGAACACTGAAGCTTTCTTT,CASSDWGANTEAFF
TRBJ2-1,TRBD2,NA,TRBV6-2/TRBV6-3,TGTGCCAGCAGTTACCCTTGGACTAGCGGGAGGGATGAGCAGTTCTTC,CASSYPWTSGRDEQFF
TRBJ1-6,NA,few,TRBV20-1,TGCAGTGCTAGTGTGGGCAGCTTCTATAATTCACCCCTCCACTTT,CSASVGSFYNSPLHF
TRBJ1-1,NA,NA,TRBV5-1,TGCGCCAGCAGCCAGGTGACCCCGAATGAAGCTTTCTTT,CASSQVTPNEAFF
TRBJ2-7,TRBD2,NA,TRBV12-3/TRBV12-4,TGTGCCAGCACCTTGGGACTACTGTACGAGCAGTACTTC,CASTLGLLYEQYF
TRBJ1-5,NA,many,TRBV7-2,TGTGCCAGCAGCTTAGACGGGACGAAGAGCAATCAGCCCCAGCATTTT,CASSLDGTKSNQPQHF
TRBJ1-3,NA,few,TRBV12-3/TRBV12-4,TGTGCCAGCAGTGCCCGGGACAACCTTTCTGGAAACACCATATATTTT,CASSARDNLSGNTIYF